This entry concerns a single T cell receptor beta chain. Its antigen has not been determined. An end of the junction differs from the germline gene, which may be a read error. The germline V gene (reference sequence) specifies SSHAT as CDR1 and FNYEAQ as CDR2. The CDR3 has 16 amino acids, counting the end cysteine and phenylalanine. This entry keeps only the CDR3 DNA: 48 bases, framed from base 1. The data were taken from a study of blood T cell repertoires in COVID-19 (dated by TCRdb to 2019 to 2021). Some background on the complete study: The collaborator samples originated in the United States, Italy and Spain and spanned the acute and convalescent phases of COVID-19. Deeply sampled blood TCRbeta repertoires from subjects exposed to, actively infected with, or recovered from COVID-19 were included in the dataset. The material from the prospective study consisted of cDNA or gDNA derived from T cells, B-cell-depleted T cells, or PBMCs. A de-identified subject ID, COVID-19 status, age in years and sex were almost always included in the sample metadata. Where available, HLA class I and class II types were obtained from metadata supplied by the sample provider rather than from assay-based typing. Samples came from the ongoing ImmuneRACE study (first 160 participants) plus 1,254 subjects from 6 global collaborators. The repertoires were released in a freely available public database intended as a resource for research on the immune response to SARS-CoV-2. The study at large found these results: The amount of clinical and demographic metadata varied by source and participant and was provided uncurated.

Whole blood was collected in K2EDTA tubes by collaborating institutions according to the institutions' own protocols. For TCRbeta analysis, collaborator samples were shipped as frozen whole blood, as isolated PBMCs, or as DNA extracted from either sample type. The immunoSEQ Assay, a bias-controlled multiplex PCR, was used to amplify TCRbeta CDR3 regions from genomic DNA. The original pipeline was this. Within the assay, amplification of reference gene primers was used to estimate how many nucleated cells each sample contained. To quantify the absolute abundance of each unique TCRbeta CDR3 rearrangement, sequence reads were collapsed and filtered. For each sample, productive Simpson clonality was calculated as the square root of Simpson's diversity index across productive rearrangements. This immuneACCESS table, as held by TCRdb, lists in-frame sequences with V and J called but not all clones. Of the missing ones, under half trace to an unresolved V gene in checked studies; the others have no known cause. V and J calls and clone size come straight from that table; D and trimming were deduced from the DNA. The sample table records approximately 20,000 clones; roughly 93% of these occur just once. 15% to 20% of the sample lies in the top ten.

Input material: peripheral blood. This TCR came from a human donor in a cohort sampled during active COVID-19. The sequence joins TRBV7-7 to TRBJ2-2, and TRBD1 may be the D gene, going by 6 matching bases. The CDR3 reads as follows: CASSLVARGIPGELFF. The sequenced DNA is TGTGCTAGCAGCTTAGTTGCCAGGGGCATCCCCGGGGAGCTGTTTTTT. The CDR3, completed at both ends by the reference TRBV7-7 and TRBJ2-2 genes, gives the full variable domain GAGVSQSPRYKVTKRGQDVTLRCDPISSHATLYWYQQALGQGPEFLTYFNYEAQPDKSGLPSDRFSAERPEGSISTLTIQRTEQRDSAMYRCASSLVARGIPGELFFGEGSRLTVL.